Following are 25 T cell receptor beta chains from one sample sequenced in a study of early T cells in non-severe SARS-CoV-2 infection. Each CDR3 protein gets one entry after TCRdb re-called the 5' RACE reads with MiXCR. The table lists 75,000 to 95,000 distinct CDR3 sequences, 16% of them singletons. The sequenced sample was whole blood, obtained at baseline. The receptors were gathered from an adult who was a healthcare worker with PCR-confirmed SARS-CoV-2 infection or an uninfected control (not recorded which).

This clonotype was counted between two and nine times. The chain employs TRBV10-1 and TRBJ2-3; 7 bases are a match to TRBD1. Trimming at V came to 4 bases and at J to 3 bases, leaving 4 bases not matched to a gene. Germline-derived CDR1 and CDR2 are WNHNN and SYGVQD (reference sequence). The CDR3 runs to 14 residues. CDR3 nucleotide sequence: TGCGCCAGCAGTGCTGACAGGGTGACAGATACGCAGTATTTT. Protein: CASSADRVTDTQYF.

This clonotype came up a few times. The V and J genes are TRBV4-3 and TRBJ1-3, with unresolved D. Trimming left V 0 bases short and J 1 base short, with 7 bases between. CDR3 length: 15 amino acids. The germline gives CDR1 LGHNA, CDR2 YSLEER. DNA of the CDR3: TGCGCCAGCAGCCAAGAATCCGGGTCTGGAAACACCATATATTTT. This encodes CASSQESGSGNTIYF.

The chain joins TRBV6-1 to TRBJ2-3, with TRBD2 matching 8 bases. This CDR3 has 16 amino acids. The J segment lost 1 base and the V segment lost 2 bases, leaving 5 bases of the junction unmatched. Germline lookup yields CDR1 MNHNS and CDR2 SASEGT. CDR3 nucleotide sequence: TGTGCCAGCAGTGAACGGTGGCGGGAGGGCACAGATACGCAGTATTTT. Translated, it gives CASSERWREGTDTQYF.

This clonotype was counted a single time. The gene calls are TRBV20-1 and TRBJ1-2, with 7 bases that match TRBD1. Germline lookup yields CDR1 DFQATT and CDR2 SNEGSKA (reference sequence). The J segment lost 7 bases and the V segment lost 3 bases, leaving 8 bases of the junction unmatched. The CDR3 runs to 13 residues. As DNA, the CDR3 is TGCAGTGCTAGCCCTACAGGGGAATCTGGCTACACCTTC. Translated: CSASPTGESGYTF.

The chain employs TRBV7-9 and TRBJ2-7, with TRBD2 matching 8 bases. This CDR3 region has 13 residues. Germline assignment: CDR1 SEHNR and CDR2 FQNEAQ (reference sequence). V gave up 4 bases and J gave up 3 bases; unmatched junction bases: 2. This CDR3 reads CASSSGTSYEQYF. The CDR3 DNA reads TGTGCCAGCAGCTCGGGGACTAGCTACGAGCAGTACTTC.

This clonotype showed up just a few times. The CDR3 sequence: CASSYGREYDGELFF. Written as DNA, the CDR3 is TGTGCCAGCAGTTACGGGCGGGAGTATGACGGGGAGCTGTTTTTT. The chain couples TRBV6-2 or TRBV6-3 to TRBJ2-2, with 7 bases fitting TRBD2. V shed 2 bases, J shed 7 bases, and the junction held 7 bases outside the gene matches. Germline V gene lookup returns CDR1 MNHEY and CDR2 SVGEGT. CDR3 size: 15 residues.

The V call is TRBV27, the J call TRBJ2-2; D is perhaps TRBD2 (5 bases). The CDR3 length is 15 residues. The V gene's germline CDR1 is MNHEY and CDR2 SMNVEV (reference sequence). Trimming shortened V by 2 bases and J by 7 bases, and 14 bases separated the two germline ends. The CDR3 nucleotides read TGTGCCAGCAGTTTAGTGCGGGCCATCGGCGGGGAGCTGTTTTTT. It codes for CASSLVRAIGGELFF.

The J gene is TRBJ1-1, the V gene TRBV29-1; TRBD1 might be the D (5 bases). Between the trimmed V and J ends, which lost 4 bases and 6 bases, there was a span of 21 bases. CDR1 is SQVTM and CDR2 is ANQGSEA in the germline V gene. This CDR3 region has 15 residues. The CDR3 region is CSVVGAGGVRPEAFF. The CDR3 nucleotides are TGCAGCGTTGTGGGAGCGGGGGGAGTTCGTCCTGAAGCTTTCTTT.

This clonotype was seen only a few times. V is TRBV14 and J is TRBJ2-3; 8 bases match TRBD2. V lost 1 base to trimming and J lost 5 bases; unmatched junction nucleotides: 8. CDR1 and CDR2 (germline): SGHDN, FVKESK. The CDR3 consists of 16 residues. This CDR3 reads CASSQGTSGSVDTQYF. The CDR3 nucleotides are TGTGCCAGCAGCCAAGGGACGAGCGGGAGTGTAGATACGCAGTATTTT.

The chain links TRBV12-3 or TRBV12-4 to TRBJ2-7; tentative D call: TRBD2 (5 bases). There are 13 residues in the CDR3. V dropped 5 bases and J dropped 3 bases, with 11 bases sitting between them. Here the CDR3 reads CASSPTSGYEQYF. The CDR3 region has the DNA TGTGCCAGCAGTCCTACCAGCGGCTACGAGCAGTACTTC.

The V gene is TRBV12-3 or TRBV12-4, the J gene TRBJ2-7, with D maybe TRBD2 (5 bases). Trimming removed 2 bases from V and 2 bases from J, with 10 bases in between. The CDR3 totals 14 residues. CDR3 amino acids: CASSLRRAPYEQYF. DNA of the CDR3: TGTGCCAGCAGTTTAAGGCGGGCGCCCTACGAGCAGTACTTC.

This clonotype has just a few counts. The rearrangement uses TRBV4-3 and TRBJ1-2; D possibly corresponds to TRBD1 (5 bases). CDR3 length equals 15 residues. Germline lookup yields CDR1 LGHNA and CDR2 YSLEER. The ends were cut back, 2 bases at V and 6 bases at J, with 16 bases in the middle. CDR3 nucleotide sequence: TGCGCCAGCAGCCAATCCCCAGGGCGCGGGGATGGCTACACCTTC. Its translation is CASSQSPGRGDGYTF.

This clonotype has a count of ten or more. The chain links TRBV7-8 to TRBJ2-2, with 10 bases lining up with TRBD2. The CDR3 extends over 16 amino acids. From germline, CDR1 is SGHVS and CDR2 FQNEAQ. J was trimmed by 8 bases and V by 1 base; bases with no gene match: 7. CDR3 sequence reads: CASSLDLAGELGELFF. The CDR3 DNA reads as TGTGCCAGCAGCTTAGACCTAGCGGGAGAGTTAGGGGAGCTGTTTTTT.

Remarks on this clonotype: The junction does not match germline at one end; this may be a read error. The V gene is TRBV7-2, the J gene TRBJ2-3, with D hard to call. CDR1 and CDR2 (germline): SGHTA, FQGNSA. This CDR3 has 15 amino acids. The CDR3 nucleotides read TGTGCCAGCAGCTTAGGGTTTAGTAGCACAGATACGCTGTATTTT. This sequence encodes CASSLGFSSTDTLYF. The entire variable domain, with the rest obtained from reference TRBV7-2 and TRBJ2-3, is as follows: GAGVSQSPSNKVTEKGKDVELRCDPISGHTALYWYRQSLGQGLEFLIYFQGNSAPDKSGLPSDRFSAERTGGSVSTLTIQRTQQEDSAVYLCASSLGFSSTDTLYFGPGTRLTVL.

The rearrangement uses TRBV5-1 and TRBJ2-1, with D perhaps matching TRBD2 (6 bases). Germline lookup yields CDR1 SGHRS and CDR2 YFSETQ. Trimming stripped 2 bases from V and 3 bases from J, with 15 bases between. This CDR3 comprises 16 residues. The CDR3 is CASSLVGTGVYNEQFF. As DNA, the CDR3 is TGCGCCAGCAGCTTAGTCGGGACGGGAGTCTACAATGAGCAGTTCTTC.

The sample holds many counts of this clonotype. The V call is TRBV7-8, the J call TRBJ2-3; TRBD2 aligns across 9 bases. CDR1 is SGHVS, CDR2 FQNEAQ, per germline. The CDR3 is 14 amino acids. V trimming: 3 bases; J trimming: 5 bases; junction bases outside the gene matches: 3. DNA for the CDR3: TGTGCCAGCAGCTTGTCAGCGGGAGGAGATACGCAGTATTTT. It encodes CASSLSAGGDTQYF.

This chain connects TRBV12-3 or TRBV12-4 to TRBJ1-1; D is unresolved. The CDR3 runs to 14 residues. Deletions cut 7 bases from V and 0 bases from J, with 12 bases between. Written as DNA, the CDR3 is TGTGCCAGCACCCCGTCCCAATTGAACACTGAAGCTTTCTTT. As protein: CASTPSQLNTEAFF.

This clonotype was picked up a small number of times. For the CDR3, the DNA is TGTGCCAGCAGCAGAGACAGGATTACTCACAATGAGCAGTTCTTC. Translated: CASSRDRITHNEQFF. V gene TRBV7-2 combines with J gene TRBJ2-1, with D possibly TRBD1 on 6 matching bases. Trimming stripped 5 bases from V and 5 bases from J, with 16 bases between. The CDR3 covers 15 residues. The germline gives CDR1 SGHTA, CDR2 FQGNSA.

This clonotype was seen more than once but under ten times. This chain connects TRBV7-2 to TRBJ2-5, with TRBD2 identical over 13 bases. The CDR3 is made up of 17 amino acids. After removal of 1 base from V and 5 bases from J, the junction contained 7 bases not matched to a gene. Germline loops: CDR1 SGHTA, CDR2 FQGNSA. DNA of the CDR3: TGTGCCAGCAGCTTAGTACTAGCGGGAGGGCCTGGGGAGACCCAGTACTTC. Protein product: CASSLVLAGGPGETQYF.

This clonotype was recorded many times. This chain joins TRBV6-4 and TRBJ2-1; 11 nucleotides match TRBD2. The CDR3 runs 15 residues. The V gene's germline CDR1 is MRHNA and CDR2 SNTAGT. Trimming cost V 5 bases and J 7 bases; bases outside gene matches: 7. The CDR3 spells CASSPGLADHNEQFF. CDR3 coding DNA: TGTGCCAGCAGTCCGGGACTAGCGGATCATAATGAGCAGTTCTTC.

The chain carries TRBV29-1 and TRBJ2-7; D is undetermined. V shed 5 bases and J shed 7 bases, with 15 bases lying between them. The CDR3 runs 12 residues. The germline CDR1 and CDR2 sequences are SQVTM and ANQGSEA. CDR3 in DNA: TGCAGCGTTTTAATGCAACACGGGGAGCAGTACTTC. As protein: CSVLMQHGEQYF.

The sample holds a few counts of this clonotype. V is TRBV5-1 and J is TRBJ2-6, with 12 nucleotides matching TRBD2. The CDR3 is 17 amino acids. The V segment lost 4 bases and the J segment 0 bases; nucleotides outside the gene matches: 2. Germline V gene lookup returns CDR1 SGHRS and CDR2 YFSETQ. Here the CDR3 DNA reads TGCGCCAGCAGCGAGACTAGCGGGAGCTCTGGGGCCAACGTCCTGACTTTC. Protein sequence: CASSETSGSSGANVLTF.

Only a few counts were recorded for this clonotype. This sequence joins TRBV10-3 and TRBJ2-3, with D tentatively TRBD1 or TRBD2 (5 bases each). V was pared by 4 bases and J by 9 bases, with 11 bases between. Looked up from germline, CDR1 is ENHRY and CDR2 is SYGVKD. CDR3 length: 12 residues. CDR3 protein: CAISAGRDTQYF. The CDR3 region has the DNA TGTGCCATCAGTGCCGGCAGGGACACGCAGTATTTT.

This clonotype occurred a few times. V usage is TRBV6-5 and J usage is TRBJ2-7, with 11 nucleotides matching TRBD1. This CDR3 comprises 14 residues. V was clipped by 2 bases and J by 5 bases; unmatched bases: 2. The V gene's germline CDR1 is MNHEY and CDR2 SVGAGI. CDR3 nucleotides: TGTGCCAGCAGTTACGGGACAGGGGGAGACGAGCAGTACTTC. Its protein is CASSYGTGGDEQYF.

The table lists this clonotype with many counts. This rearrangement joins TRBV6-5 to TRBJ1-2; D call uncertain. Deletions cut 0 bases from V and 4 bases from J, with 6 bases between. Germline CDR1 MNHEY, CDR2 SVGAGI. The CDR3 has 13 residues. The CDR3 sequence is CASSYSAVYGYTF. Written as DNA, the CDR3 is TGTGCCAGCAGTTACTCGGCGGTCTATGGCTACACCTTC.